Listed here are 26 T cell receptor beta chains from one sample, sequenced in a study of regulatory T cells in long-lasting Graves disease. According to the study, TCR beta libraries were built with iRepertoire HTBI primers and CDR3-region Arm-PCR. One entry per CDR3 protein results from TCRdb running MiXCR on the multiplex PCR reads. The table lists around 400,000 distinct CDR3 sequences, 10% to 15% of them singletons. Specified time point: newly diagnosed GD, antithyroid drugs for less than 3 months. PBMC RNA was the source of the TCR library. The data were also submitted as part of a second study, on T cells in Graves' hyperthyroidism and ophthalmopathy.

The specimen was peripheral blood mononuclear cells (PBMCs), collected at new diagnosis, from a patient treated with antithyroid drugs. Source of these receptors: a woman between 18 and 29 years old with Graves disease.

This clonotype was detected only a few times. This rearrangement joins TRBV20-1 to TRBJ2-4, with D perhaps TRBD2 (5 bases). The CDR3 has 13 amino acids. Germline V gives CDR1 DFQATT, CDR2 SNEGSKA (reference sequence). DNA of the CDR3: TGCTCCCAACGGCCCTCCGAGGGAAACATTCAGTACTTC. This sequence encodes CSQRPSEGNIQYF.

This clonotype was seen a few times. J is TRBJ2-7 and V is TRBV20-1, with TRBD2 matching over 9 bases. The J segment lost 4 bases and the V segment lost 5 bases, leaving 6 bases of the junction unmatched. Germline V CDR1 and CDR2: DFQATT, SNEGSKA (reference sequence). CDR3 length: 13 amino acids. The CDR3 coding sequence is TGCAGTGCTCCACCGACTAGCGGATACGAGCAGTACTTC. As protein: CSAPPTSGYEQYF.

This clonotype was detected many times. This rearrangement joins TRBV2 to TRBJ2-1; no definite D call. Looked up from germline, CDR1 is SNHLY and CDR2 is FYNNEI. V lost 8 bases, J lost 3 bases, and 8 bases lay in between. This CDR3 spans 12 amino acids. The CDR3 spells CASHSHYNEQFF. The CDR3 DNA reads TGTGCCAGCCATAGCCACTACAATGAGCAGTTCTTC.

As to this clonotype: A single base separates this from a much larger clone, so it may be a read error. The gene calls are TRBV28 and TRBJ1-4; D is unresolved. The CDR3 loop spans 14 amino acids. Germline loops: CDR1 MDHEN, CDR2 SYDVKM. The CDR3 nucleotides are TGTGCCGGCAGTTTCGTGGCTCCCCGGGAAAAACTGTTTTTT. Encoded protein: CAGSFVAPREKLFF.

This clonotype came up a few times. The chain combines TRBV20-1 with TRBJ2-1; 9 nucleotides line up with TRBD2. Germline values: CDR1 DFQATT, CDR2 SNEGSKA (reference sequence). The CDR3 runs to 15 residues. The V gene end was trimmed by 0 bases and the J gene end by 4 bases; junction bases not matched to a gene: 4. The CDR3 DNA sequence: TGCAGTGCTAGAGATCGGCGGGAGGGTTACAATGAGCAGTTCTTC. This translates into CSARDRREGYNEQFF.

This clonotype was detected many times. The J gene is TRBJ2-5, the V gene TRBV5-5; 7 bases fit TRBD2. V shed 4 bases, J shed 2 bases, and the junction held 5 bases outside the gene matches. Germline assignment: CDR1 SGHKS and CDR2 YYEKEE (reference sequence). The CDR3 length is 14 residues. As DNA, the CDR3 is TGTGCCAGCAGCGTCGGAGCGGGACAAGAGACCCAGTACTTC. Amino acid sequence: CASSVGAGQETQYF.

This clonotype was recorded at least ten times. The chain joins TRBV29-1 to TRBJ2-3; possibly TRBD2 for D (5 bases). Trimming removed 6 bases from V and 6 bases from J, with 16 bases in between. There are 13 residues in the CDR3. Germline V lookup: CDR1 SQVTM, CDR2 ANQGSEA. CDR3 protein: CSVSPLAPDTQYF. The CDR3 DNA is TGCAGCGTCAGCCCGCTAGCCCCGGATACGCAGTATTTT.

V and J are TRBV9 and TRBJ1-4; the match to TRBD1 covers 7 bases. Trimming at V came to 4 bases and at J to 6 bases, leaving 9 bases not matched to a gene. The germline gives CDR1 SGDLS, CDR2 YYNGEE. The CDR3 has 15 residues. The CDR3 here is CASSLRQGSHEKLFF. The CDR3 DNA sequence: TGTGCCAGCAGCCTAAGACAGGGTAGCCATGAAAAACTGTTTTTT.

This clonotype was recorded at least ten times. This chain connects TRBV12-3 or TRBV12-4 to TRBJ2-3; no clear D. The CDR3 contains 16 residues. The V and J ends lost 3 bases and 5 bases respectively, with 18 bases between them. DNA of the CDR3: TGTGCCAGCAGTTTGGATCACAGCTCGCGGATAGATACGCAGTATTTT. As protein: CASSLDHSSRIDTQYF.

Many counts were recorded for this clonotype. The chain recombines TRBV5-1 with TRBJ1-2; 8 nucleotides match TRBD1. The junction had 2 bases not matched to a gene; V was cut back by 0 bases and J by 4 bases. CDR3 length: 14 amino acids. Per germline, CDR1 SGHRS and CDR2 YFSETQ. CDR3 in DNA: TGCGCCAGCAGCTTGGTCACAGGGGGCTATGGCTACACCTTC. This translates into CASSLVTGGYGYTF.

Many counts were recorded for this clonotype. The chain carries TRBV20-1 and TRBJ2-7; no clear D. This CDR3 has 15 amino acids. Germline values: CDR1 DFQATT, CDR2 SNEGSKA (reference sequence). Trimming shortened V by 1 base and J by 3 bases, and 16 bases separated the two germline ends. The CDR3 protein is CSARVSWSRDYEQYF. The CDR3 DNA sequence: TGCAGTGCTAGAGTTTCCTGGTCCCGAGACTACGAGCAGTACTTC.

This clonotype was recorded many times. This rearrangement joins TRBV7-2 to TRBJ2-3, with unresolved D. Germline V lookup: CDR1 SGHTA, CDR2 FQGNSA. Trimming removed 2 bases from V and 8 bases from J, with 14 bases in between. This CDR3 spans 14 amino acids. CDR3 DNA: TGTGCCAGCAGCTTACAAGGCATCGTGGGTACGCAGTATTTT. Translating gives CASSLQGIVGTQYF.

In its sample, this clonotype was seen many times. A read error may account for a junction end that differs from germline. The J gene is TRBJ1-1, the V gene TRBV5-5, with a possible D match to TRBD1 (6 bases). Germline V CDR1 and CDR2: SGHKS, YYEKEE (reference sequence). This CDR3 has 13 amino acids. CDR3 DNA: TGTGCCAGCAGCCGCCGATGGGACACTCAAGCTTTCTTT. The encoded protein is CASSRRWDTQAFF.

The V call is TRBV5-1, the J call TRBJ1-2; weak D call: TRBD1 (6 bases). V lost 4 bases, J lost 1 base, and 20 bases lay in between. This CDR3 spans 17 amino acids. Germline CDR1 SGHRS, CDR2 YFSETQ. Here the CDR3 DNA reads TGCGCCAGCAGCCTCGGGGGCCTTGTTAACTTTAACTATGGCTACACCTTC. Its translation is CASSLGGLVNFNYGYTF.

This rearrangement joins TRBV5-6 to TRBJ1-2; D ambiguous. The CDR3 has 13 amino acids. V gave up 4 bases and J gave up 4 bases, with 11 bases separating them. Germline CDR1 SGHDT, CDR2 YYEEEE. The CDR3 DNA reads as TGTGCCAGCAGCCCCCCGTACGGCTATGGCTACACCTTC. Its protein is CASSPPYGYGYTF.

For this clonotype: A much larger clonotype is one base distant, so this may be a read error. The chain couples TRBV12-5 to TRBJ1-1, with D possibly TRBD1 on 5 matching bases. The CDR3 is 12 residues long. Germline loops: CDR1 LGHNT, CDR2 FRNRAP. Trimming shortened V by 1 base and J by 8 bases, and 8 bases separated the two germline ends. The CDR3 protein is CASGLAGAEAFF. Written as DNA, the CDR3 is TGTGCTAGTGGTTTGGCCGGGGCAGAAGCTTTCTTT.

At least ten counts were recorded for this clonotype. This chain joins TRBV12-3 or TRBV12-4 and TRBJ2-2; D possibly corresponds to TRBD2 (6 bases). The CDR3 runs 15 residues. V gave up 6 bases and J gave up 5 bases, with 16 bases separating them. In DNA, the CDR3 is TGTGCCAGCAGCCCCCTTAGGAGGGTAACCGGGGAGCTGTTTTTT. It translates to CASSPLRRVTGELFF.

This clonotype was seen repeatedly, ten times or more. This rearrangement joins TRBV7-2 to TRBJ1-4; the match to TRBD1 covers 7 bases. V dropped 8 bases and J dropped 4; count of bases not matched to a gene: 10. The germline CDR1 and CDR2 sequences are SGHTA and FQGNSA. This CDR3 comprises 15 residues. This CDR3 reads CASRSPGQLNEKLFF. The CDR3 DNA sequence: TGTGCCAGCCGCAGTCCGGGACAGCTTAATGAAAAACTGTTTTTT.

The table lists this clonotype with a few counts. The chain uses TRBV4-2 and TRBJ2-3; D unclear. CDR1 LGHNA and CDR2 YNFKEQ come from the germline V gene. The V and J ends lost 3 bases and 5 bases respectively, with 9 bases between them. The CDR3 sequence is 13 residues long. The CDR3 reads CASSHGPLDTQYF. In DNA, the CDR3 is TGTGCCAGCAGCCACGGCCCCCTAGATACGCAGTATTTT.

This clonotype was detected ten times or more. The genes are TRBV20-1 and TRBJ1-1; unclear D gene. This CDR3 has 13 residues. Germline CDR1 reads DFQATT; CDR2 reads SNEGSKA (reference sequence). V lost 6 bases and J 0 bases, leaving 11 bases between the germline ends. The CDR3 loop is CSAFRGMNTEAFF. The CDR3 DNA is TGCAGTGCGTTCCGAGGGATGAACACTGAAGCTTTCTTT.

This clonotype was detected ten times or more. The chain combines TRBV7-2 with TRBJ2-2; D is perhaps TRBD2 (5 bases). Trimming removed 5 bases from V and 9 bases from J, with 16 bases in between. The CDR3 has 14 residues. Germline loops: CDR1 SGHTA, CDR2 FQGNSA. CDR3 region: CASSPRTDVRELFF. The CDR3 DNA reads as TGTGCCAGCAGCCCTAGGACTGACGTGAGGGAGCTGTTTTTT.

This clonotype was seen many times. The chain links TRBV6-1 to TRBJ2-7, with 7 bases that match TRBD1. CDR3 size: 15 residues. Germline V gene sequence: CDR1 MNHNS, CDR2 SASEGT. Trimming at V came to 6 bases and at J to 6 bases, leaving 14 bases not matched to a gene. CDR3 sequence: CASRQTQGDSGEQYF. The CDR3 nucleotides read TGTGCCAGCAGACAAACTCAGGGGGACAGCGGCGAGCAGTACTTC.

This clonotype was seen at least ten times. V gene TRBV20-1 combines with J gene TRBJ2-5, with D unresolved. CDR3 size: 11 residues. Germline V gene lookup returns CDR1 DFQATT and CDR2 SNEGSKA (reference sequence). V was cut by 6 bases and J by 0 bases, with 5 bases left in between. The DNA of the CDR3 is TGCAGTGCCCTCTACCAAGAGACCCAGTACTTC. The encoded protein is CSALYQETQYF.

This chain uses TRBV20-1 with TRBJ1-1; a possible D gene is TRBD1 (6 bases). V gave up 5 bases and J gave up 5 bases, with 27 bases separating them. The CDR3 runs 17 residues. The germline gives CDR1 DFQATT, CDR2 SNEGSKA (reference sequence). The CDR3 nucleotides are TGCAGTGCTCTCAAAAAGGACAGTATAAAGTTTAGGACTGAAGCTTTCTTT. Amino acids: CSALKKDSIKFRTEAFF.

The V call is TRBV4-2, the J call TRBJ2-2, with a tentative D call TRBD2 (5 bases). The V end lost 2 bases, the J end lost 3 bases, and 16 bases lay between the germline ends. CDR3 length: 17 residues. The germline CDR1 and CDR2 sequences are LGHNA and YNFKEQ. The CDR3 DNA is TGTGCCAGCAGCCAACAGGCACTAGGCCATTACACCGGGGAGCTGTTTTTT. It yields the protein CASSQQALGHYTGELFF.

This chain connects TRBV9 to TRBJ1-3; TRBD1 is a possible D gene (5 bases). The CDR3 loop spans 18 amino acids. Germline CDR1 is SGDLS and CDR2 is YYNGEE. Between the trimmed V and J ends, which lost 0 bases and 2 bases, there was a span of 18 bases. The DNA of the CDR3 is TGTGCCAGCAGCGTAGTCGGAACCTCTCCGGGGGCTGGAAACACCATATATTTT. This codes for CASSVVGTSPGAGNTIYF.